This T cell receptor (beta chain) was obtained from a study of human T cells and chemical hapten exposure. Study-level background: Diphenylcyclopropenone was administered weekly to the scalp of patients throughout the roughly 25-week study. Study conclusions and caveats: TCRs exceeding a frequency of 1 in 1000 stayed unchanged under DPC sensitization.

TCRdb independently ran MiXCR on the RACE reads; one entry per CDR3 protein. The table lists under 120,000 distinct CDR3 sequences, roughly 11% of them singletons. In its sample, this clonotype was seen a few times. Its target is not known. Time point described: patch test 1, 2 weeks after DPC sensitization. Documented treatment: therapeutic diphenylcyclopropenone sensitization with weekly scalp DPC. Between the trimmed V and J ends, which lost 1 base and 1 base, there was a span of 10 bases. The CDR3 length is 15 residues. The chain recombines TRBV12-3 or TRBV12-4 with TRBJ2-5; D unclear. This specimen was whole blood, taken in connection with sensitization to the hapten diphenylcyclopropenone (DPC). This receptor was obtained from a woman aged 35 to 49 with alopecia areata. Some clones in this sample may be carry-over from other donors' samples. CDR3 residues: CASSLVAGTQETQYF. The DNA of the CDR3 is TGTGCCAGCAGTTTAGTAGCCGGAACCCAAGAGACCCAGTACTTC.